The clone carrying this T cell receptor beta chain was seen a handful of times. Its antigen is as yet unknown. The data were obtained in a study of T-cell reconstitution after alpha-beta-depleted transplantation in children. Unique molecular identifiers were built into the TCRbeta library. Via MiXCR, TCRdb re-called the PCR reads, giving one row per CDR3 protein. The sample consists of more than 300,000 distinct CDR3 sequences, 15% to 20% of them appearing once. The V end was cut by 0 bases, the J end by 7 bases, with 6 bases between. Germline lookup yields CDR1 LGHNA and CDR2 YNFKEQ. There are 13 residues in the CDR3. Points from the study as a whole: It was reported that alpha-beta T cells came from several hundred expanded graft clones (about two months after transplant). When one year had passed after transplant, most T-cell counts and diversity came from newly produced T cells.

This specimen was PBMCs, mostly from graft donor cells, taken 360 days after TCRalphabeta/CD19-depleted stem cell transplant. V usage is TRBV4-2 and J usage is TRBJ2-2, with D uncertain. The sequence was collected from a male patient aged 2 to 10 who had a stem cell transplant for acute lymphoblastic leukemia, so the T cells may come from the graft donor. The CDR3 nucleotides read TGTGCCAGCAGCCAAGATCCCGTCGGGGAGCTGTTTTTT. This translates into CASSQDPVGELFF.